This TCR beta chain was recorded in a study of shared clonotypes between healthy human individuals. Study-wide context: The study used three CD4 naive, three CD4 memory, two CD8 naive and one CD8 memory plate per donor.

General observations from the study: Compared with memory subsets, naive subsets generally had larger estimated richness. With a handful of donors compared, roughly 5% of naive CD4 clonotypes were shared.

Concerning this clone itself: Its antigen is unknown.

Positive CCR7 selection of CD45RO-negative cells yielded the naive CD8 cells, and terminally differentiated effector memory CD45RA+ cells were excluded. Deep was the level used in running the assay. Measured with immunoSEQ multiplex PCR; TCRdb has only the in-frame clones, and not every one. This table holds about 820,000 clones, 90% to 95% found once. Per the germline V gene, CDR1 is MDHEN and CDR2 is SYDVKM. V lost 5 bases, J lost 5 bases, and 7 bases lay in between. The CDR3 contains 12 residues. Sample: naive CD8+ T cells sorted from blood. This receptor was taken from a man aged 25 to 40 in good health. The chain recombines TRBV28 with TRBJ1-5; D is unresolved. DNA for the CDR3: TGTGCCAGCAGTCCTCAATATCAGCCCCAGCATTTT. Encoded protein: CASSPQYQPQHF.